The 17 T cell receptor beta chains listed next were all sequenced from one sample in a study of shared clonotypes between healthy human individuals. The repertoire was sequenced with immunoSEQ multiplex PCR; TCRdb's copy has only in-frame clones and lacks some. The table has about 2.3 million clones, around 92% seen once. Sample: naive CD4+ T cells from PBMCs. The subset: CD45RA+ positively selected. These receptors all stem from a man in his late teens or twenties in good health. Some clones in this sample may be carry-over from other donors' samples.

The V and J genes are TRBV20-1 and TRBJ2-1; D unresolved. CDR1 and CDR2 from the germline V gene are DFQATT and SNEGSKA (reference sequence). The CDR3 covers 11 residues. CDR3 in DNA: TGCCGTACTCGAGGCGACAATGAGCAGTTCTTC. Translated, it gives CRTRGDNEQFF.

The chain recombines TRBV5-1 with TRBJ1-2; maybe TRBD1 (5 bases). Trimming stripped 1 base from V and 8 bases from J, with 9 bases between. This CDR3 comprises 12 residues. Germline-derived CDR1 and CDR2 are SGHRS and YFSETQ. DNA of the CDR3: TGCGCCAGCAGCTTGCAGGGACGCGGCTACACCTTC. Translated, it gives CASSLQGRGYTF.

Of note for this clone: Different DNA sequences within this sample yield the same CDR3. The V call is TRBV30, the J call TRBJ1-1; 7 nucleotides agree with TRBD1. Looked up from germline, CDR1 is GTSNPN and CDR2 is SVGIG (reference sequence). V trimming: 3 bases; J trimming: 0 bases; junction bases outside the gene matches: 4. The CDR3 spans 14 residues. In DNA form, the CDR3 reads TGTGCCTGGAGCCGGGACAGTTTGAACACTGAAGCTTTCTTT. Protein: CAWSRDSLNTEAFF.

This clone was recorded only once. The chain employs TRBV5-4 and TRBJ2-3; TRBD2 matches at 8 bases. The CDR3 runs to 16 residues. Germline assignment: CDR1 SGHNT and CDR2 YYREEE (reference sequence). The J segment lost 2 bases and the V segment lost 4 bases, leaving 9 bases of the junction unmatched. The DNA for the CDR3 is TGTGCCAGCAGCCCACGGACTAGCTGGGACACAGATACGCAGTATTTT. Its protein product is CASSPRTSWDTDTQYF.

This clone was found once. V usage is TRBV2 and J usage is TRBJ2-7; possibly TRBD2 for D (6 bases). The CDR3 consists of 14 residues. V lost 5 bases and J lost 5, with 16 bases in between. In germline, CDR1 is SNHLY, CDR2 FYNNEI. This CDR3 is CASSREALGDEQYF. CDR3 sequence (DNA): TGTGCCAGCAGTAGGGAGGCTCTCGGGGACGAGCAGTACTTC. Full variable domain (missing parts from reference TRBV2 and TRBJ2-7): EPEVTQTPSHQVTQMGQEVILRCVPISNHLYFYWYRQILGQKVEFLVSFYNNEISEKSEIFDDQFSVERPDGSNFTLKIRSTKLEDSAMYFCASSREALGDEQYFGPGTRLTVT.

The rearrangement joins TRBV2 to TRBJ2-7; 10 bases line up with TRBD2. With 7 bases clipped from V and 3 bases from J, the junction kept 3 bases outside the gene matches. The CDR3 has 13 residues. Germline V gives CDR1 SNHLY, CDR2 FYNNEI. The chain's CDR3 is CASTRTSGYEQYF. The CDR3 DNA reads as TGTGCCAGCACTAGGACTAGCGGCTACGAGCAGTACTTC.

The genes are TRBV5-1 and TRBJ2-5, with TRBD2 matching 11 bases. The CDR3 totals 14 residues. CDR1 is SGHRS, CDR2 YFSETQ, per germline. Losses at the gene ends were 6 bases for V and 4 bases for J; bases not matched to a gene: 5. The CDR3 sequence is CASTDGLAGETQYF. The CDR3 nucleotides are TGCGCCAGCACCGACGGACTAGCGGGAGAGACCCAGTACTTC.

The chain uses TRBV7-2 and TRBJ2-7, with unresolved D. CDR3 size: 12 residues. Trimming took 2 bases from V and 6 from J, leaving 8 bases between them. The germline V gene encodes CDR1 SGHTA and CDR2 FQGNSA. DNA for the CDR3: TGTGCCAGCAGCTTAATTGATGGCGAGCAGTACTTC. This translates into CASSLIDGEQYF.

The chain links TRBV20-1 to TRBJ2-7, with D uncertain. Germline V gives CDR1 DFQATT, CDR2 SNEGSKA (reference sequence). The CDR3 is 11 amino acids. V gave up 7 bases and J gave up 7 bases, with 14 bases separating them. The CDR3 DNA sequence: TGCAGTGTTGCAGGAGAAATGGAGCAGTACTTC. This translates into CSVAGEMEQYF.

This sequence joins TRBV29-1 and TRBJ1-3, with 8 bases that match TRBD1. Germline assignment: CDR1 SQVTM and CDR2 ANQGSEA. The length of the CDR3 is 14 residues. After removal of 7 bases from V and 2 bases from J, the junction contained 7 bases not matched to a gene. CDR3 loop: CSGILTGAGNTIYF. In DNA, the CDR3 is TGCAGCGGGATACTGACAGGGGCTGGAAACACCATATATTTT.

The chain combines TRBV4-2 with TRBJ1-2; the D gene is possibly TRBD1 (5 bases). The CDR3 length is 13 residues. V lost 1 base and J lost 7, with 10 bases in between. Germline CDR1 is LGHNA and CDR2 is YNFKEQ. The CDR3 protein is CASSQATRAGYTF. CDR3 in DNA: TGTGCCAGCAGCCAAGCGACCAGGGCTGGCTACACCTTC.

The chain joins TRBV30 to TRBJ2-7; D might be TRBD1 or TRBD2, each matching 6 bases. The CDR3 spans 14 residues. Germline V gives CDR1 GTSNPN, CDR2 SVGIG (reference sequence). V lost 4 bases, J lost 0 bases, and 13 bases lay in between. The DNA for the CDR3 is TGTGCCTGGAAAAGGGGGGCGAACTCCTACGAGCAGTACTTC. Amino acid sequence: CAWKRGANSYEQYF. Complete variable domain (other parts from reference TRBV30 and TRBJ2-7): SQTIHQWPATLVQPVGSPLSLECTVEGTSNPNLYWYRQAAGRGLQLLFYSVGIGQISSEVPQNLSASRPQDRQFILSSKKLLLSDSGFYLCAWKRGANSYEQYFGPGTRLTVT.

The V and J genes are TRBV4-1 and TRBJ2-2; D is undetermined. The V end was cut by 2 bases, the J end by 4 bases, with 14 bases between. The germline gives CDR1 MGHRA, CDR2 YSYEKL. This CDR3 spans 16 amino acids. The CDR3 bases are TGCGCCAGCAGCCAACTCCGGCACGGCGGCACCGGGGAGCTGTTTTTT. The encoded protein is CASSQLRHGGTGELFF.

Written as DNA, the CDR3 is TGTGCCAGCAGTCACAGCGGCCTCTTCCGCGAGCAGTACTTC. Its protein is CASSHSGLFREQYF. The chain carries TRBV7-9 and TRBJ2-7; D is possibly TRBD2 (5 bases). V lost 6 bases and J lost 6, with 18 bases in between. Germline assignment: CDR1 SEHNR and CDR2 FQNEAQ (reference sequence). CDR3 length: 14 residues.

This clone showed up just once. The chain is built from TRBV11-2 and TRBJ2-1, with TRBD2 identical over 10 bases. Trimming took 5 bases from V and 0 from J; bases not matched to a gene: 4. CDR3 size: 16 residues. Germline-derived CDR1 and CDR2 are SGHAT and FQNNGV. CDR3 bases: TGTGCCAGCAGCCGGTCTAGCGGGAGCTCCTACAATGAGCAGTTCTTC. Translation gives CASSRSSGSSYNEQFF. Full variable domain (missing parts from reference TRBV11-2 and TRBJ2-1): EAGVAQSPRYKIIEKRQSVAFWCNPISGHATLYWYQQILGQGPKLLIQFQNNGVVDDSQLPKDRFSAERLKGVDSTLKIQPAKLEDSAVYLCASSRSSGSSYNEQFFGPGTRLTVL.

Comments on this clone: Other DNA sequences in the sample encode the same CDR3. This chain uses TRBV5-1 with TRBJ1-5; D unresolved. This CDR3 spans 14 amino acids. V lost 0 bases, J lost 5 bases, and 9 bases lay in between. Germline V gene data show CDR1 as SGHRS and CDR2 as YFSETQ. The CDR3 loop reads CASSLGGRDQPQHF. DNA for the CDR3: TGCGCCAGCAGCTTGGGAGGGAGGGATCAGCCCCAGCATTTT.

This clone appeared once. This chain joins TRBV28 and TRBJ1-3; D is uncertain. V lost 6 bases and J lost 4, with 22 bases in between. This CDR3 comprises 17 residues. Per germline, CDR1 MDHEN and CDR2 SYDVKM. DNA for the CDR3: TGTGCCAGCAGCTCAGTGCAGGCCGATTATTTAGGAAACACCATATATTTT. Amino acids: CASSSVQADYLGNTIYF.